The rows below give T cell receptor beta chains drawn from one sample of a study of cytomegalovirus exposure and HLA in healthy donors. Only in-frame clones appear in the TCRdb table, and some are missing; sequencing was by immunoSEQ multiplex PCR. Of roughly 200,000 clones listed, more than 65% are singletons. The sample comprised PBMCs. These receptors all come from a woman between 50 and 59 years old in good health and CMV-seronegative. Each CDR3 is given with its conserved first and last residue.

TRBV10-2,TRBJ1-2,CASSESFPGQIYGYTF
TRBV15,TRBJ2-7,CATGRDRLGGEQYF
TRBV6-1,TRBJ2-1,CASSRLAGNVNEQFF
TRBV14,TRBJ1-5,CASILETGSNQPQHF
TRBV29-1,TRBJ2-7,CSVATGTDEQYF
TRBV9,TRBJ2-2,CASRSRGTGELFF
TRBV7-2,TRBJ2-3,CASSSRGGPGGTQYF
TRBV19,TRBJ1-5,CASQPRTDYSNQPQHF
TRBV10-3,TRBJ1-1,CAISEGTTEAFF
TRBV28,TRBJ1-5,CASTPIWGVGGQPQHF
TRBV6-5,TRBJ1-2,CATLRDRGGYGYTF
TRBV9,TRBJ2-1,CASSPRDRAFNEQFF
TRBV7-9,TRBJ2-5,CASSLYRDSQETQYF
TRBV5-1,TRBJ1-1,CASSLAAGVFMNTEAFF
TRBV27,TRBJ2-5,CASSLGGDETQYF
TRBV19,TRBJ1-1,CASSAGVGTEAFF
TRBV7-3,TRBJ1-5,CASSLERDQPQHF
TRBV4-1,TRBJ2-5,CASSQDRPEETQYF
TRBV21-1,TRBJ1-2,CASGPPDRLDYGYTF
TRBV28,TRBJ2-7,CASSPIRGAGGTYEQYF
TRBV5-1,TRBJ2-1,CASSSLAALYNEQFF
TRBV5-4,TRBJ1-5,CASSLSGNNQPQHF